These 12 T cell receptor beta chains originate from one sample sequenced in a study of blood T cell repertoires in COVID-19. Clones were sequenced by immunoSEQ multiplex PCR, and TCRdb holds only the in-frame ones, with some missing. Here the sample spans hundreds of thousands of clones, approximately 88% being singletons. Sequencing was done on a sample of PBMCs or T cells enriched from blood (not recorded which). These receptors originate from a woman between 18 and 30 years old who had recovered from COVID-19.

The J gene is TRBJ1-1, the V gene TRBV12-5; 7 bases align to TRBD1. The CDR3 totals 15 residues. Looked up from germline, CDR1 is LGHNT and CDR2 is FRNRAP. The V gene end was trimmed by 6 bases and the J gene end by 3 bases; junction bases not matched to a gene: 10. Here the CDR3 DNA reads TGTGCTAGTGGGGGGGCAGGGGGATCGGACACTGAAGCTTTCTTT. This translates into CASGGAGGSDTEAFF.

V and J are TRBV5-1 and TRBJ2-2; 7 bases agree with TRBD1. The length of the CDR3 is 15 residues. V gave up 3 bases and J gave up 0 bases; unmatched junction bases: 2. Germline V CDR1 and CDR2: SGHRS, YFSETQ. The CDR3 sequence is CASSSGTANTGELFF. The CDR3 nucleotides read TGCGCCAGCAGCTCTGGGACAGCGAACACCGGGGAGCTGTTTTTT.

The V and J genes are TRBV12-3 or TRBV12-4 and TRBJ1-2; D remains ambiguous. This CDR3 comprises 13 residues. The germline V and J ends were trimmed by 3 bases and 7 bases, with 12 bases remaining between them. The CDR3, as DNA: TGTGCCAGCAGTTTCGGGAGGCGGGCTGGCTACACCTTC. Translating it yields CASSFGRRAGYTF.

The V gene is TRBV13, the J gene TRBJ2-1, with TRBD2 matching 10 bases. Unmatched junction bases numbered 5, after V lost 5 bases and J lost 4 bases. This CDR3 contains 15 residues. Germline values: CDR1 PRHDT, CDR2 FYEKMQ (reference sequence). Here the CDR3 DNA reads TGTGCCAGCAGCCACACTAGCGGGGTGTACAATGAGCAGTTCTTC. It translates to CASSHTSGVYNEQFF.

Details on this clone: Other nucleotide sequences in the sample specify the same CDR3. The CDR3 DNA sequence: TGTGCCAGCACGGGACAGCCGAACACTGAAGCTTTCTTT. Protein: CASTGQPNTEAFF. This chain uses TRBV2 with TRBJ1-1; 7 bases agree with TRBD1. Germline lookup yields CDR1 SNHLY and CDR2 FYNNEI. The J segment lost 1 base and the V segment lost 7 bases, leaving 3 bases of the junction unmatched. The CDR3 consists of 13 residues.

As DNA, the CDR3 is TGTGCCAGCAAAAGGGGGGGCCCCGAGTTCTTC. Translation gives CASKRGGPEFF. V and J are TRBV2 and TRBJ2-1; D is perhaps TRBD2 (7 bases). The germline V and J ends were trimmed by 7 bases and 14 bases, with 15 bases remaining between them. Germline CDR1 SNHLY, CDR2 FYNNEI. This CDR3 contains 11 residues.

V gene TRBV18 combines with J gene TRBJ2-5; D is unclear. The CDR3 covers 12 residues. Germline V gives CDR1 KGHSH, CDR2 LQKENI. The germline V and J ends were trimmed by 3 bases and 2 bases, with 4 bases remaining between them. Written as DNA, the CDR3 is TGTGCCAGCTCACCGGAGCAAGAGACCCAGTACTTC. Its protein product is CASSPEQETQYF.

This sequence joins TRBV7-8 and TRBJ1-5; D unclear. Trimming removed 4 bases from V and 0 bases from J, with 22 bases in between. Germline V gene sequence: CDR1 SGHVS, CDR2 FQNEAQ. The CDR3 length is 19 residues. CDR3 sequence: CASSSKYSGRQHSNQPQHF. CDR3 DNA: TGTGCCAGCAGCTCCAAATATTCAGGCCGCCAACATAGCAATCAGCCCCAGCATTTT.

The V call is TRBV7-3, the J call TRBJ2-2; 9 bases align to TRBD2. CDR1 and CDR2 from the germline V gene are SGHTA and FQGTGA. The CDR3 is 14 residues long. The junction had 7 bases not matched to a gene; V was cut back by 9 bases and J by 5 bases. CDR3 in DNA: TGTGCCAGTAGCGGGACTAGCATTACCGGGGAGCTGTTTTTT. As protein: CASSGTSITGELFF.

V is TRBV6-5 and J is TRBJ1-3; 8 bases align to TRBD1. V gave up 2 bases and J gave up 4 bases; unmatched junction bases: 4. Germline V gives CDR1 MNHEY, CDR2 SVGAGI. The CDR3 is 15 amino acids. In DNA, the CDR3 is TGTGCCAGCAGTTACCGCCGGACAGGGGGAAACACCATATATTTT. It encodes CASSYRRTGGNTIYF.

This rearrangement joins TRBV28 to TRBJ2-7; D possibly corresponds to TRBD1 (6 bases). This CDR3 is 16 amino acids long. Trimming cost V 3 bases and J 4 bases, with 19 bases left between them. CDR1 MDHEN and CDR2 SYDVKM come from the germline V gene. In nucleotides, the CDR3 is TGTGCCAGCAGTTTTTTGTTCCGGGACAAGGGATACGAGCAGTACTTC. The encoded protein is CASSFLFRDKGYEQYF.

CDR3 DNA: TGTGCCAGCAGTTTATCGGCAGGGGGCATTTCACCCCTCCACTTT. Encoded protein: CASSLSAGGISPLHF. V and J are TRBV28 and TRBJ1-6; 8 bases map to TRBD1. Germline V gene sequence: CDR1 MDHEN, CDR2 SYDVKM. Trimming cost V 1 base and J 9 bases; bases outside gene matches: 5. The CDR3 covers 15 residues.